This TCR beta chain was sequenced for a study of shared clonotypes between healthy human individuals. Remarks on this clone: Its antigen is unidentified.

Overall study results and limits: The generation probabilities recorded for non-shared clonotypes fell below those of clonotypes shared by all four donors. The study's rarefaction showed incomplete sorted-subset sequencing despite large depth.

The naive CD8 fraction comprised CD45RO-negative cells positively selected for CCR7 and excluded terminally differentiated effector memory CD45RA+ cells. Donors, healthy HIV-negative adults, lacked recent acute infections or vaccinations. The ends were cut back, 1 base at V and 5 bases at J, with 12 bases in the middle. The CDR3 covers 14 residues. CDR1 is SGHRS, CDR2 YFSETQ, per germline. Some 30,000 T cell genomes (about 0.2 ug DNA) went into each sorted-subset replicate. Generated by immunoSEQ multiplex PCR, the TCRdb table keeps only in-frame clones and is missing some. In the table there are about 2,100,000 clones, about 92% of which are singletons.

This sequence was found in a man between 18 and 29 years old in good health. Some clones in this sample may be carry-over from other donors' samples. Sample: naive CD8+ T cells from PBMCs. The V call is TRBV5-1, the J call TRBJ1-1; tentatively, D is TRBD1 (5 bases). CDR3 in DNA: TGCGCCAGCAGCTTGTCAGGGAAAGTAACTGAAGCTTTCTTT. Its translation is CASSLSGKVTEAFF.